This T cell receptor (beta chain) derives from a study of CD8 T cells in ankylosing spondylitis (dated by TCRdb to the late 2010s). Describing the broader study: To find TCR variants linked to disease, the study profiled T cell receptor beta repertoires in ankylosing spondylitis patients and healthy donors. Peripheral blood was sampled, and synovial fluid was also collected from ankylosing spondylitis patients. The whole study cohort included over a hundred healthy donors and over 20 ankylosing spondylitis patients.

Overall study results and their limits: Blood from ankylosing spondylitis patients appeared to be characterized by a TCR beta motif made up of fewer than ten highly homologous amino acid variants. The disease-linked clones had a CD8+ phenotype and were found at relatively low frequencies in peripheral blood. Some motif variants had previously been reported in the synovial fluid and blood of reactive arthritis patients, which suggests shared mechanisms of disease initiation. According to the report, matched synovial fluid samples from ankylosing spondylitis patients were significantly enriched for the disease-linked clones.

A few counts support this clonotype. What this receptor recognizes is not known. There are no base qualities to consult, and no much larger clone falls within one base. The germline V gene encodes CDR1 SGHDT and CDR2 YYEEEE. The CDR3 measures 13 amino acids from cysteine to phenylalanine. The only DNA kept is the CDR3, 39 bases in frame from the first base. V was cut back by 4 bases and J by 5 bases, leaving a gap of 9 bases between them. The listed sequencing device is Illumina HiSeq 2500. TCR beta libraries were prepared by quantitative 5'-RACE with molecular barcodes. From the authors' description of their analysis: A new computational method based on a probabilistic model of VDJ rearrangement was used to identify disease-linked TCR variants. TCRdb cleaned the public reads at Q25 with fastp, built clones with MiXCR and kept in-frame beta chains. Each record represents a unique CDR3 protein, reported with the most common genes and DNA among its rows. TCRdb, not the original authors, processed these V and J calls. The sample yields about 400,000 distinct CDR3 sequences; 20% to 25% were counted once. The ten largest clones represent around 12% of the sample.

Sample: blood, either unsorted or a sorted T cell fraction (not recorded which). The receptor was derived from a male donor with ankylosing spondylitis or in good health (not recorded which). The V gene is TRBV5-6 and the J gene is TRBJ2-2; TRBD1 is possibly the D segment (5 matching bases). The encoded CDR3 is CASSMDTTGELFF. The DNA sequence is given as TGTGCCAGCAGCATGGACACAACCGGGGAGCTGTTTTTT.